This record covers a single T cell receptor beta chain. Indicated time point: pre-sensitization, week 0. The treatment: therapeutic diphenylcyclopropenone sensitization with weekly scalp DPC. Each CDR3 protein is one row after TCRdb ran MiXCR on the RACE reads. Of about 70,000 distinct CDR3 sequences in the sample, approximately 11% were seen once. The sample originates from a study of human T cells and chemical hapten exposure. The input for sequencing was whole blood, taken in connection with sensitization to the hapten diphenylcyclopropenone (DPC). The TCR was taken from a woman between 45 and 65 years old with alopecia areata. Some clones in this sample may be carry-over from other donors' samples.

The CDR3 protein is CASSFRDRTYNEQFF. CDR3 sequence (DNA): TGTGCCAGCAGTTTTCGGGACAGAACCTACAATGAGCAGTTCTTC. The rearrangement uses TRBV11-2 and TRBJ2-1; the match to TRBD1 covers 7 bases. The CDR3 contains 15 residues. Germline V lookup: CDR1 SGHAT, CDR2 FQNNGV. V gave up 6 bases and J gave up 2 bases; unmatched junction bases: 7.